This T cell receptor beta chain appears in the sequencing data of a study of CD8+CD57+ T cells in acquired aplastic anemia. Background on the study: Sorted CD4+ and CD8+ cells yielded around 3.3 ug of DNA on average. Healthy donor sequencing depth: 9.5 million to 10.8 million CD4+, roughly 11 million CD8+ reads. Whole-study findings and limits: Patients versus controls showed no significant CD8+ Simpson's diversity difference.

Details on this clonotype: Antigen unknown.

CDR1 SQVTM and CDR2 ANQGSEA come from the germline V gene. The V gene lost 0 bases and the J gene lost 1 base, with 16 bases spanning the gap. The CDR3 sequence is 16 residues long. Profiling that covered TCR beta VDJ and CDR3 relied on genomic DNA as its template. MiXCR, applied by TCRdb to the reads, yields one record per CDR3 protein. The sample has about 220,000 distinct CDR3 sequences; 34% are singletons. This receptor was taken from a human donor in good health, serving as a control. The chain links TRBV29-1 to TRBJ2-7, with D perhaps given as TRBD1 or TRBD2 (6 bases each). Sequencing used sorted CD4+, CD8+, or CD8+CD57+ T cells (not recorded which) from PBMCs. DNA of the CDR3: TGCAGCGTTGAAGATGGGGGGCAGGAGGGATCCTACGAGCAGTACTTC. This codes for CSVEDGGQEGSYEQYF.